This T cell receptor beta chain was recorded in a study of PD-1 blockade in classical Hodgkin lymphoma. The wider study: Every 2 weeks, patients had 3 mg/kg nivolumab intravenously.

Assay used: immunoSEQ multiplex PCR; TCRdb lists only in-frame clones, some missing. The repertoire holds more than 20,000 clones, with roughly two thirds as singletons. Each patient relapsed following autologous stem cell transplantation, and prior brentuximab vedotin exposure differed. Germline V lookup: CDR1 MDHEN, CDR2 SYDVKM. The J segment lost 2 bases and the V segment lost 2 bases, leaving 9 bases of the junction unmatched. The CDR3 is made up of 17 amino acids. The receptor's source is a human donor with classical Hodgkin lymphoma. This chain connects TRBV28 to TRBJ2-5, with 9 bases lining up with TRBD2. The starting material was peripheral blood mononuclear cells (PBMCs), obtained before the second cycle of nivolumab. CDR3 sequence reads: CASSLDGLAGLQETQYF. The CDR3 DNA follows: TGTGCCAGCAGTTTAGATGGCCTAGCGGGGCTACAAGAGACCCAGTACTTC.